This T cell receptor beta chain derives from a study of shared clonotypes between healthy human individuals. Repertoires were generated with immunoSEQ multiplex PCR, while TCRdb's copy carries only in-frame clones and drops some. The sample holds over a million clones; roughly 95% are singletons and the top ten take approximately 1.2%. Comment on this clone: The antigen is unknown.

Germline CDR1 reads SGHAT; CDR2 reads FQDESV (reference sequence). Unmatched junction bases numbered 5, after V lost 4 bases and J lost 2 bases. CDR3 length: 14 residues. Study-level results: Only blood underwent sampling, and tissue repertoires likely differ. Read depth was anticipated to influence clonotype sharing among donors. Generally, naive subsets (rather than memory subsets) showed larger estimated richness.

The sequenced material came from naive CD4+ T cells sorted from blood. Subset noted: CD45RA+ positively selected. This clonotype was obtained from a man aged 25 to 40 in good health. The chain joins TRBV11-1 to TRBJ2-7; 7 nucleotides match TRBD1. The CDR3 sequence is CASSSIRGTYEQYF. As DNA, the CDR3 is TGTGCCAGCAGCTCCATCAGGGGGACCTACGAGCAGTACTTC.